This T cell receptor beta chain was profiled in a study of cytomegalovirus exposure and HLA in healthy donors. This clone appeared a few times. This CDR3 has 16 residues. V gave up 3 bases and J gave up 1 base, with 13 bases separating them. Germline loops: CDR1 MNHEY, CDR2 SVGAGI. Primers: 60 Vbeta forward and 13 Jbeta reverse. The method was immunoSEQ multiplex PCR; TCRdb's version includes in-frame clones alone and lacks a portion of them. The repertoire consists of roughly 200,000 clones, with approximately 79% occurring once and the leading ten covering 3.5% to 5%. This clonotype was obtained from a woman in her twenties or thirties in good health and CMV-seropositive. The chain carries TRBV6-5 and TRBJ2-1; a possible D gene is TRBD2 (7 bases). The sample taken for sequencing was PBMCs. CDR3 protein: CASSYNRGASYNEQFF. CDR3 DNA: TGTGCCAGCAGTTATAACCGGGGGGCTTCCTACAATGAGCAGTTCTTC.